One sample yielded the 2 T cell receptor beta chains listed below, sequenced in a study of blood T cells in healthy people across ages. Alongside a J-beta primer mix, a sample-barcoded 5' primer served in a second PCR lasting about 6 to 12 cycles. TCRdb itself ran the 5' RACE reads through MiXCR, one entry per CDR3 protein. The data hold 710,000 or so distinct CDR3 sequences, with over 20% observed a single time. Specimen: blood. The origin of the receptors is a man aged 65-85 years in good health.

The chain is built from TRBV4-3 and TRBJ1-2; 8 bases match TRBD1. The CDR3 extends over 13 amino acids. Germline trimming cut 3 bases from V and 8 bases from J; bases unmatched to any gene: 5. Per the germline V gene, CDR1 is LGHNA and CDR2 is YSLEER. CDR3 protein: CASSQRTGQGYTF. CDR3 bases: TGCGCCAGCAGCCAGCGGACAGGGCAAGGCTACACCTTC.

The CDR3 DNA reads TGTGCCAGCAGCCGGGACATATCCTCCCCTGGGGCCAACGTCCTGACTTTC. Translating it yields CASSRDISSPGANVLTF. The chain couples TRBV12-3 or TRBV12-4 to TRBJ2-6, with a tentative D call TRBD1 (6 bases). This CDR3 is 17 amino acids long. Trimming took off 6 bases at V and 2 bases at J, with 17 bases between the two ends.